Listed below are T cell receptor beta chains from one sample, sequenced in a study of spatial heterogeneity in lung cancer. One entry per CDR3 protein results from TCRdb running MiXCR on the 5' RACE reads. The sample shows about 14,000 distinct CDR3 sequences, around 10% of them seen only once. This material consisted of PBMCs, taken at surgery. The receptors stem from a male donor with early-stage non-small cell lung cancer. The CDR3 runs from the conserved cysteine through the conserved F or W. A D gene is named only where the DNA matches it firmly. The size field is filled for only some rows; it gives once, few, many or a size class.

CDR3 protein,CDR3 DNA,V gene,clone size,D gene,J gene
CATRDRIFGNQPQHF,TGTGCCACCAGGGACAGGATATTTGGCAATCAGCCCCAGCATTTT,TRBV19,many,TRBD1,TRBJ1-5
CSARDGSGGLVEQYF,TGCAGTGCTAGAGATGGGTCAGGGGGTCTAGTGGAGCAGTACTTC,TRBV20-1,many,TRBD1,TRBJ2-7
CSVDYGGYTF,TGCAGCGTTGATTACGGGGGCTACACCTTC,TRBV29-1,.,.,TRBJ1-2
CASSQEAGFKTGELFF,TGTGCCAGCAGCCAAGAAGCGGGATTCAAGACCGGGGAGCTGTTTTTT,TRBV4-2,many,TRBD2,TRBJ2-2
CAISESGGNLYNEQFF,TGTGCCATCAGTGAGTCTGGCGGGAATTTGTACAATGAGCAGTTCTTC,TRBV10-3,many,.,TRBJ2-1
CASSQGGRRINEQFF,TGCGCCAGCTCCCAGGGGGGACGGAGAATCAATGAGCAGTTCTTC,TRBV5-1,many,.,TRBJ2-1
CASSLEGLSSYEQYF,TGTGCCAGCAGCTTAGAGGGGCTCAGCTCCTACGAGCAGTACTTC,TRBV7-9,many,.,TRBJ2-7
CASSSRANQPQHF,TGTGCCAGCAGTTCACGGGCCAATCAGCCCCAGCATTTT,TRBV27,many,.,TRBJ1-5
CSVEGVRQGASYEQYF,TGCAGCGTTGAAGGTGTGAGGCAGGGCGCGTCCTACGAGCAGTACTTC,TRBV29-1,once,.,TRBJ2-7
CASSGDRGEQYF,TGCGCCAGCAGCGGGGACAGGGGCGAGCAGTACTTC,TRBV10-2,many,TRBD1,TRBJ2-7
CASSPGTAETQYF,TGTGCCAGCAGTCCCGGGACAGCAGAGACCCAGTACTTC,TRBV28,many,TRBD1,TRBJ2-5
CASSLGVGGEQYF,TGTGCCAGCAGCTTGGGCGTAGGCGGCGAGCAGTACTTC,TRBV5-5,many,.,TRBJ2-7
CASRGPGQGSYGYTF,TGTGCCAGCAGGGGACCGGGACAGGGGTCCTATGGCTACACCTTC,TRBV9,many,TRBD1,TRBJ1-2
CASSPGQGAYGYTF,TGTGCCAGCAGCCCCGGACAGGGGGCCTATGGCTACACCTTC,TRBV7-3,many,TRBD1,TRBJ1-2
CSASASVDQPQHF,TGCAGTGCTAGTGCGTCAGTAGATCAGCCCCAGCATTTT,TRBV20-1,medium-sized,.,TRBJ1-5
CASSAWDSNYGYTF,TGTGCCAGCAGCGCGTGGGACAGTAACTATGGCTACACCTTC,TRBV5-5,many,TRBD1,TRBJ1-2
CASRGQAKNIQYF,TGTGCCAGCAGGGGACAGGCTAAAAACATTCAGTACTTC,TRBV6-5,.,TRBD1,TRBJ2-4
CASSYRGPTGELFF,TGTGCCAGCAGTTACAGAGGCCCGACCGGGGAGCTGTTTTTT,TRBV6-6,many,.,TRBJ2-2
CASTKAGTSGSVEQFF,TGTGCCAGCACCAAAGCCGGGACTAGCGGGAGTGTTGAGCAGTTCTTC,TRBV11-2,many,TRBD2,TRBJ2-1
CASSLARQGYEQYF,TGTGCCAGCAGCTTAGCGCGACAGGGCTACGAGCAGTACTTC,TRBV7-8,.,TRBD1,TRBJ2-7
CASSYPQEQETQYF,TGTGCCAGCAGTTACCCCCAGGAACAAGAGACCCAGTACTTC,TRBV6-2/TRBV6-3,many,.,TRBJ2-5
CASSRDRLAYEQYF,TGTGCCAGCAGTCGGGACAGATTAGCCTACGAGCAGTACTTC,TRBV6-5,many,TRBD1,TRBJ2-7
CSARRGAGGGFPGELFF,TGCAGCGCCAGAAGGGGAGCGGGAGGGGGGTTCCCCGGGGAGCTGTTTTTT,TRBV29-1,many,TRBD2,TRBJ2-2
CSARDLLASGNTIYF,TGCAGTGCTAGAGATCTGCTGGCCTCTGGAAACACCATATATTTT,TRBV20-1,many,.,TRBJ1-3
CASSAPRTRSSGNTIYF,TGTGCCAGCAGCGCTCCTAGGACTCGCAGCTCTGGAAACACCATATATTTT,TRBV11-2,many,.,TRBJ1-3
CSAYRTGANTEAFF,TGCAGTGCATATAGGACAGGGGCGAACACTGAAGCTTTCTTT,TRBV20-1,many,TRBD1,TRBJ1-1
CAWTPTGYSNQPQHF,TGTGCCTGGACCCCAACGGGGTATAGCAATCAGCCCCAGCATTTT,TRBV30,.,.,TRBJ1-5
CATSDLGTSGRAGNEQFF,TGTGCCACCAGTGATCTTGGGACTAGCGGGAGGGCGGGCAATGAGCAGTTCTTC,TRBV24-1,many,TRBD2,TRBJ2-1
CASSRQSNQPQHF,TGTGCCAGCAGTCGACAGAGCAATCAGCCCCAGCATTTT,TRBV12-3/TRBV12-4,many,.,TRBJ1-5
CSASGVLNSYEQYF,TGCAGTGCTAGCGGGGTATTAAACTCCTACGAGCAGTACTTC,TRBV20-1,.,.,TRBJ2-7
CASSGRELNQPQHF,TGTGCCAGTAGTGGCCGGGAGCTCAATCAGCCACAGCATTTT,TRBV19,.,.,TRBJ1-5
CASSLYSGTGAGNTIYF,TGTGCCAGCAGCTTATACTCCGGAACAGGCGCTGGAAACACCATATATTTT,TRBV7-2,medium-sized,.,TRBJ1-3
CASSWSETQYF,TGTGCCAGTAGTTGGAGTGAGACCCAGTACTTC,TRBV19,few,.,TRBJ2-5
CASKPGLVPGELFF,TGTGCCAGCAAGCCGGGACTAGTCCCCGGGGAGCTGTTTTTT,TRBV6-1,many,TRBD2,TRBJ2-2
CASSFPWGYEQYF,TGTGCCAGCAGTTTCCCGTGGGGCTACGAGCAGTACTTC,TRBV6-6,many,.,TRBJ2-7
CAWSVRNEQFF,TGTGCCTGGAGTGTACGGAATGAGCAGTTCTTC,TRBV30,medium-sized,.,TRBJ2-1
CASSIAGTGGEKLFF,TGCGCCAGCAGCATTGCGGGGACAGGGGGTGAAAAACTGTTTTTT,TRBV5-1,medium-sized,TRBD1,TRBJ1-4
CASSPGTGSAGETQYF,TGTGCCAGCTCACCAGGGACGGGGTCGGCCGGGGAGACCCAGTACTTC,TRBV18,many,.,TRBJ2-5
CASRGGRASDTQYF,TGCGCCAGCAGAGGCGGGAGGGCGAGTGATACGCAGTATTTT,TRBV5-1,many,TRBD2,TRBJ2-3
CASRATGLAWETQYF,TGTGCCAGCAGAGCCACGGGACTAGCTTGGGAGACCCAGTACTTC,TRBV6-2/TRBV6-3,once,TRBD2,TRBJ2-5
CASSRDNRGTEAFF,TGTGCCAGCAGCAGAGATAACAGGGGAACTGAAGCTTTCTTT,TRBV12-3/TRBV12-4,many,TRBD1,TRBJ1-1
CASSLDAGPTDTQYF,TGTGCCAGCAGCTTAGATGCGGGGCCCACAGATACGCAGTATTTT,TRBV7-2,.,.,TRBJ2-3
CASGLAGAHEQYF,TGTGCCAGCGGGCTAGCGGGAGCCCACGAGCAGTACTTC,TRBV7-2,medium-sized,TRBD2,TRBJ2-7
CASSLGQGAERETQYF,TGTGCCAGCAGCTTGGGACAGGGGGCGGAAAGGGAGACCCAGTACTTC,TRBV11-2,many,TRBD1,TRBJ2-5
CASRSRVLSYNEQFF,TGTGCCAGCAGATCCCGGGTCCTTAGCTACAATGAGCAGTTCTTC,TRBV7-2,many,.,TRBJ2-1
CSGGDSLNYGYTF,TGCAGCGGGGGGGACAGCCTTAACTATGGCTACACCTTC,TRBV29-1,.,TRBD1,TRBJ1-2
CASSPVLAGVSGHEQFF,TGTGCCAGCAGCCCGGTACTAGCGGGAGTAAGTGGGCATGAGCAGTTCTTC,TRBV11-1,many,TRBD2,TRBJ2-1
CASSQAGTGGSGQPQHF,TGTGCCAGCAGTCAAGCCGGGACAGGGGGCTCGGGGCAGCCCCAGCATTTT,TRBV27,many,TRBD1,TRBJ1-5
CASSPVYWDTSTDTQYF,TGTGCCAGCAGCCCCGTCTATTGGGATACTAGCACAGATACGCAGTATTTT,TRBV6-5,many,.,TRBJ2-3
CASSASAGRETQYF,TGTGCCAGCAGTGCTTCAGCGGGAAGAGAAACCCAGTACTTC,TRBV6-1,many,TRBD2,TRBJ2-5
CASSLTGDQPQHF,TGTGCCAGCAGCCTCACAGGGGATCAGCCCCAGCATTTT,TRBV14,many,TRBD1,TRBJ1-5
CASSQDRGNEQFF,TGTGCCAGCAGCCAAGACAGAGGGAATGAGCAGTTCTTC,TRBV3-1,.,.,TRBJ2-1
CASRADSNTEAFF,TGTGCCAGCAGGGCGGACAGCAACACTGAAGCTTTCTTT,TRBV7-6,medium-sized,.,TRBJ1-1
CASRMGTVGVNEQFF,TGTGCCAGTAGGATGGGAACAGTCGGGGTCAATGAGCAGTTCTTC,TRBV19,once,.,TRBJ2-1
CASSPGTSGTNEQFF,TGTGCCAGCAGTCCCGGGACTAGCGGTACAAATGAGCAGTTCTTC,TRBV12-3/TRBV12-4,many,TRBD2,TRBJ2-1